This T cell receptor (beta chain) was sequenced in a study of blood T cell repertoires in COVID-19. Original handling: Reference gene primer amplification in the assay estimated nucleated cell counts. The data were produced by immunoSEQ multiplex PCR, yet TCRdb's version contains in-frame clones alone and is incomplete. The D gene and trimming were derived from the DNA, and the V and J assignments and clone size from that table. The repertoire has tens of thousands of clones, roughly four fifths of them found once; the top ten carry more than 12%. Germline CDR1 reads SGHRS; CDR2 reads YFSETQ. The CDR3 contains 14 residues. Trimming took 5 bases from V and 10 from J, leaving 19 bases between them. This clone was counted a single time.

This chain links TRBV5-1 with TRBJ2-1; D might be TRBD1 (6 bases). This sequence originates from an elderly man with acute or convalescent COVID-19. The sequenced material came from peripheral blood. The chain's CDR3 is CASSKGRGPHEQFF. The CDR3 coding sequence is TGCGCCAGCAGTAAGGGCAGGGGACCCCACGAGCAGTTCTTC. Full variable domain (remainder filled in from reference TRBV5-1 and TRBJ2-1): KAGVTQTPRYLIKTRGQQVTLSCSPISGHRSVSWYQQTPGQGLQFLFEYFSETQRNKGNFPGRFSGRQFSNSRSEMNVSTLELGDSALYLCASSKGRGPHEQFFGPGTRLTVL.